A single sample gave rise to the 24 T cell receptor beta chains below, sequenced in a study of blood T cell repertoires in COVID-19. TCRdb keeps only in-frame clones here, not all; method: immunoSEQ multiplex PCR. The table records about 250,000 clones, around nine tenths of them present only once. Sequencing used peripheral blood. The receptors originated from an elderly man with acute or convalescent COVID-19.

The chain has TRBV7-9 and TRBJ2-7; D uncertain. This CDR3 comprises 12 residues. Germline V gives CDR1 SEHNR, CDR2 FQNEAQ (reference sequence). V was shortened by 0 bases and J by 4 bases, with 4 bases between the two germline ends. DNA for the CDR3: TGTGCCAGCAGCTTAGCCCGGTACGAGCAGTACTTC. Amino acid sequence: CASSLARYEQYF.

This chain links TRBV7-8 with TRBJ2-3; 7 nucleotides line up with TRBD2. There are 15 residues in the CDR3. CDR1 is SGHVS, CDR2 FQNEAQ, per germline. The V gene end was trimmed by 1 base and the J gene end by 2 bases; junction bases not matched to a gene: 3. The CDR3 spells CASSLGGGVTDTQYF. The CDR3 DNA reads TGTGCCAGCAGCTTAGGGGGGGGAGTCACAGATACGCAGTATTTT.

The chain recombines TRBV7-9 with TRBJ2-1; the D gene is possibly TRBD2 (6 bases). The CDR3 totals 13 residues. V was pared by 1 base and J by 7 bases, with 8 bases between. Per germline, CDR1 SEHNR and CDR2 FQNEAQ (reference sequence). The CDR3 DNA reads as TGTGCCAGCAGCTTAGGGAGGGAGAATGAGCAGTTCTTC. This translates into CASSLGRENEQFF.

The chain links TRBV6-2 or TRBV6-3 to TRBJ1-5, with no clear D. The CDR3 is made up of 15 amino acids. Per germline, CDR1 MNHEY and CDR2 SVGEGT. The V end lost 5 bases, the J end lost 2 bases, and 13 bases lay between the germline ends. The CDR3 DNA reads as TGTGCCAGCAGTGCCCTGGGGAGAGGCAATCAGCCCCAGCATTTT. This sequence encodes CASSALGRGNQPQHF.

The rearrangement joins TRBV7-8 to TRBJ1-4; D is perhaps TRBD1 (6 bases). From germline, CDR1 is SGHVS and CDR2 FQNEAQ. The CDR3 length is 15 residues. The ends were cut back, 5 bases at V and 2 bases at J, with 12 bases in the middle. The CDR3, as DNA: TGTGCCAGCAGCCACCGACAGGCTACTAATGAAAAACTGTTTTTT. Its translation: CASSHRQATNEKLFF.

This chain uses TRBV11-2 with TRBJ2-5, with 9 bases matching TRBD2. The CDR3 contains 16 residues. With V trimmed by 5 bases and J by 0 bases, 7 bases remained unmatched. Germline loops: CDR1 SGHAT, CDR2 FQNNGV. CDR3 loop: CASSPGTSPYQETQYF. The CDR3, as DNA: TGTGCCAGCAGCCCCGGGACTAGCCCGTACCAAGAGACCCAGTACTTC.

The genes are TRBV7-9 and TRBJ1-6, with TRBD1 matching 8 bases. This CDR3 is built from 15 residues. The V segment lost 6 bases and the J segment 7 bases; nucleotides outside the gene matches: 8. Germline V CDR1 and CDR2: SEHNR, FQNEAQ (reference sequence). CDR3 nucleotides: TGTGCCAGCAGAAACGGACAGGGCGGGAATTCACCCCTCCACTTT. Amino acids: CASRNGQGGNSPLHF.

The chain is built from TRBV9 and TRBJ2-7, with 10 bases matching TRBD2. Germline CDR1 is SGDLS and CDR2 is YYNGEE. This CDR3 is 16 amino acids long. After removal of 0 bases from V and 1 base from J, the junction contained 4 bases not matched to a gene. CDR3: CASSVGASGRSYEQYF. As DNA, the CDR3 is TGTGCCAGCAGCGTAGGAGCTAGCGGGAGATCCTACGAGCAGTACTTC.

This rearrangement joins TRBV18 to TRBJ1-4, with TRBD1 as a possible D gene (5 bases). Between the trimmed V and J ends, which lost 3 bases and 3 bases, there was a span of 8 bases. In germline, CDR1 is KGHSH, CDR2 LQKENI. The CDR3 contains 14 residues. The DNA of the CDR3 is TGTGCCAGCTCACCGCAGGGCCCTAATGAAAAACTGTTTTTT. It codes for CASSPQGPNEKLFF.

This clone has just one count. This sequence joins TRBV28 and TRBJ2-2; 9 positions match TRBD1. The germline gives CDR1 MDHEN, CDR2 SYDVKM. This CDR3 has 15 amino acids. V lost 5 bases to trimming and J lost 6 bases; unmatched junction nucleotides: 7. For the CDR3, the DNA is TGTGCCAGCAGTATCCGACAGGGGGGGGCCGGGGAGCTGTTTTTT. This sequence encodes CASSIRQGGAGELFF. Looking up the rest from reference TRBV28 and TRBJ2-2 gives the full variable domain: DVKVTQSSRYLVKRTGEKVFLECVQDMDHENMFWYRQDPGLGLRLIYFSYDVKMKEKGDIPEGYSVSREKKERFSLILESASTNQTSMYLCASSIRQGGAGELFFGEGSRLTVL.

The CDR3 DNA sequence: TGTGCCAGCAGCGTAGGAGGGTTAGGGGGTGGTAATTCACCCCTCCACTTT. Translating it yields CASSVGGLGGGNSPLHF. This chain links TRBV9 with TRBJ1-6, with D perhaps matching TRBD1 (6 bases). V lost 0 bases, J lost 6 bases, and 16 bases lay in between. This CDR3 is built from 17 residues. Germline CDR1 SGDLS, CDR2 YYNGEE.

J is TRBJ1-1 and V is TRBV28, with TRBD1 matching over 9 bases. The CDR3 runs 12 residues. The germline V gene has CDR1 MDHEN and CDR2 SYDVKM. The J segment lost 8 bases and the V segment lost 4 bases, leaving 2 bases of the junction unmatched. CDR3 region: CASSWGQGEAFF. CDR3 sequence (DNA): TGTGCCAGCAGTTGGGGACAGGGAGAAGCTTTCTTT. Based on the CDR3 plus reference TRBV28 and TRBJ1-1, the full variable domain is DVKVTQSSRYLVKRTGEKVFLECVQDMDHENMFWYRQDPGLGLRLIYFSYDVKMKEKGDIPEGYSVSREKKERFSLILESASTNQTSMYLCASSWGQGEAFFGQGTRLTVV.

The rearrangement joins TRBV27 to TRBJ2-2; D gene uncertain. Trimming stripped 1 base from V and 1 base from J, with 4 bases between. The CDR3 runs 14 residues. From germline, CDR1 is MNHEY and CDR2 SMNVEV (reference sequence). The CDR3 region has the DNA TGTGCCAGCAGTTTATTGAGGAACACCGGGGAGCTGTTTTTT. This encodes CASSLLRNTGELFF.

The genes are TRBV18 and TRBJ1-1, with 7 bases fitting TRBD1. Per germline, CDR1 KGHSH and CDR2 LQKENI. The junction had 13 bases not matched to a gene; V was cut back by 4 bases and J by 5 bases. There are 16 residues in the CDR3. The CDR3 nucleotides read TGTGCCAGCTCACAGAGGGGGCGACCGCAGAGTACTGAAGCTTTCTTT. Translated: CASSQRGRPQSTEAFF.

The CDR3 region is CAISESIQGALGEQYF. CDR3 DNA: TGTGCCATCAGTGAGTCCATACAGGGGGCGCTGGGGGAGCAGTACTTC. V usage is TRBV10-3 and J usage is TRBJ2-7; 9 positions agree with TRBD1. With V trimmed by 0 bases and J by 7 bases, 10 bases remained unmatched. The CDR3 runs 16 residues. Germline V gene data show CDR1 as ENHRY and CDR2 as SYGVKD.

V and J are TRBV5-4 and TRBJ1-2, with TRBD1 matching over 8 bases. The junction had 9 bases not matched to a gene; V was cut back by 3 bases and J by 5 bases. Germline lookup yields CDR1 SGHNT and CDR2 YYREEE (reference sequence). The CDR3 has 15 amino acids. The CDR3 region has the DNA TGTGCCAGCAGCTCATCCGGGACAGGCCTTTATGGCTACACCTTC. It encodes CASSSSGTGLYGYTF.

The rearrangement links TRBV7-7 to TRBJ1-1, with 8 bases fitting TRBD1. The CDR3 is 17 amino acids. V gave up 6 bases and J gave up 2 bases; unmatched junction bases: 14. From germline, CDR1 is SSHAT and CDR2 FNYEAQ (reference sequence). In nucleotides, the CDR3 is TGTGCCAGCAGAATTTGGACAGGGATGCCTAGTAACACTGAAGCTTTCTTT. This encodes CASRIWTGMPSNTEAFF.

This clone was detected once. This chain uses TRBV7-2 with TRBJ1-5; a weak D match, TRBD1 (5 bases). Germline values: CDR1 SGHTA, CDR2 FQGNSA. The CDR3 consists of 16 residues. Trimming took 1 base from V and 1 from J, leaving 11 bases between them. CDR3 DNA sequence: TGTGCCAGCAGCTTAGATCTAGGGGTAAGCAATCAGCCCCAGCATTTT. It yields the protein CASSLDLGVSNQPQHF. Combining the CDR3 with reference TRBV7-2 and TRBJ1-5 gives the whole variable domain GAGVSQSPSNKVTEKGKDVELRCDPISGHTALYWYRQSLGQGLEFLIYFQGNSAPDKSGLPSDRFSAERTGGSVSTLTIQRTQQEDSAVYLCASSLDLGVSNQPQHFGDGTRLSIL.

This chain uses TRBV29-1 with TRBJ2-1; 11 nucleotides match TRBD2. J was trimmed by 3 bases and V by 5 bases; bases with no gene match: 3. Germline assignment: CDR1 SQVTM and CDR2 ANQGSEA. The length of the CDR3 is 14 residues. CDR3 coding DNA: TGCAGCGTTCCGGGACTAGCGGTCTACAATGAGCAGTTCTTC. As protein: CSVPGLAVYNEQFF.

The gene calls are TRBV18 and TRBJ1-2, with 9 bases matching TRBD1. CDR1 and CDR2 (germline): KGHSH, LQKENI. V lost 4 bases and J lost 9; bases outside the gene matches: 9. This CDR3 contains 14 residues. The CDR3 DNA reads as TGTGCCAGCTCACGAGGGACAGGGACAAACAGCTACACCTTC. Translated, it gives CASSRGTGTNSYTF.

This rearrangement joins TRBV2 to TRBJ2-4, with 7 bases lining up with TRBD2. The CDR3 has 11 amino acids. CDR1 and CDR2 from the germline V gene are SNHLY and FYNNEI. Trimming cost V 6 bases and J 13 bases; bases outside gene matches: 6. CDR3 DNA: TGTGCCAGCAGGCAAGCGGGGCCCCAGTACTTC. Residues: CASRQAGPQYF.

This clone has just one count. V is TRBV27 and J is TRBJ1-4; the D gene is possibly TRBD1 (6 bases). CDR3 length: 15 amino acids. The germline V and J ends were trimmed by 5 bases and 10 bases, with 20 bases remaining between them. The germline CDR1 and CDR2 sequences are MNHEY and SMNVEV (reference sequence). DNA for the CDR3: TGTGCCAGCAGTCCTCAGACAGGCGAGAAAGGAAAACTGTTTTTT. Protein sequence: CASSPQTGEKGKLFF. Full variable domain (missing parts from reference TRBV27 and TRBJ1-4): EAQVTQNPRYLITVTGKKLTVTCSQNMNHEYMSWYRQDPGLGLRQIYYSMNVEVTDKGDVPEGYKVSRKEKRNFPLILESPSPNQTSLYFCASSPQTGEKGKLFFGSGTQLSVL.

The chain recombines TRBV13 with TRBJ2-5, with D possibly being TRBD2 (5 bases). The CDR3 has 13 residues. CDR1 is PRHDT, CDR2 FYEKMQ, per germline (reference sequence). Between the trimmed V and J ends, which lost 5 bases and 5 bases, there was a span of 12 bases. The CDR3 sequence: CASSPGSGETQYF. CDR3 DNA: TGTGCCAGCAGCCCGGGGTCGGGGGAGACCCAGTACTTC.

This rearrangement joins TRBV6-1 to TRBJ2-5; D might be TRBD1 (6 bases). CDR3 length equals 14 residues. CDR1 and CDR2 (germline): MNHNS, SASEGT. The V and J ends lost 2 bases and 5 bases respectively, with 12 bases between them. The CDR3 coding sequence is TGTGCCAGCAGTGAAAACAGGGTCCCGGAGACCCAGTACTTC. It codes for CASSENRVPETQYF.